This TCR beta chain originates from a study of identical twins. This clonotype showed up many times. What it binds is not known. This CDR3 is built from 13 residues. Trimming removed 4 bases at V and 3 bases at J, with 8 bases between. Per the germline V gene, CDR1 is SGHRS and CDR2 is YFSETQ. Template switching introduced a universal primer site, and the cDNA bore unique molecular identifiers. Each CDR3 protein is one row after TCRdb ran MiXCR on the 5' RACE reads. The sample holds roughly 630,000 distinct CDR3 sequences, 7% to 7.5% seen once. Every donor was a healthy Caucasian. Study results and caveats: Beta clonotypes that were abundant in cord blood contained fewer insertions, a pattern absent from memory repertoires.

The data also belong to a second study, concerning yellow fever vaccine responses in identical twins.

What was sequenced was PBMCs. The clonotype comes from a woman aged 18-29 years in good health. The chain couples TRBV5-1 to TRBJ2-1; D possibly corresponds to TRBD1 (6 bases). The CDR3 DNA follows: TGCGCCAGCAGCCGACAGGTCTACAATGAGCAGTTCTTC. Amino acid sequence: CASSRQVYNEQFF.